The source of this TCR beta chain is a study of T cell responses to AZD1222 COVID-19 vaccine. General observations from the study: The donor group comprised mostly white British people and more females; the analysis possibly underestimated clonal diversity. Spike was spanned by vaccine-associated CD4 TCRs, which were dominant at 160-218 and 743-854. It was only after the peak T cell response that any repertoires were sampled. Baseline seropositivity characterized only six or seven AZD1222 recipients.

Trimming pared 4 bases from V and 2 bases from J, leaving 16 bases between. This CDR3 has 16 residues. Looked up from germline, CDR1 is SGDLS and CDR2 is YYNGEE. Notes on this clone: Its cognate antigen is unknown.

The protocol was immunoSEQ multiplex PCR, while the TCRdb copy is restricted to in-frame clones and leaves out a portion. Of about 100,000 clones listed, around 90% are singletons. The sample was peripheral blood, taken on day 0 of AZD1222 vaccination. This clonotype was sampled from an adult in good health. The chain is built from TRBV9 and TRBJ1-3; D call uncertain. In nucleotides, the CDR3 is TGTGCCAGCAGCCCCCAAGGAGACGTTCCTGGAAACACCATATATTTT. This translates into CASSPQGDVPGNTIYF.